A single sample gave rise to the 17 T cell receptor beta chains below, sequenced in a study of T-cell reconstitution after alpha-beta-depleted transplantation in children. The TCRbeta library incorporated unique molecular identifiers. TCRdb re-called the PCR reads through MiXCR, storing one row per CDR3 protein. The sample holds around 130,000 distinct CDR3 sequences, about 9.6% seen once. The sequences come from PBMCs, mostly from graft donor cells, collected 180 days after TCRalphabeta/CD19-depleted stem cell transplant. These TCRs come from a girl under three years old who had a stem cell transplant for combined immunodeficiency, so the T cells may come from the graft donor.

The sample holds a few counts of this clonotype. The chain recombines TRBV29-1 with TRBJ2-2; no clear D gene. Germline CDR1 reads SQVTM; CDR2 reads ANQGSEA. V shed 4 bases and J shed 1 base, with 7 bases lying between them. The CDR3 contains 13 residues. CDR3 bases: TGCAGCGTTGGTACCCTGAACACCGGGGAGCTGTTTTTT. Amino acids: CSVGTLNTGELFF.

CDR3 sequence (DNA): TGCAGTCCCGGGGGGGCCTTTAGCACAGATACGCAGTATTTT. The encoded protein is CSPGGAFSTDTQYF. The chain combines TRBV20-1 with TRBJ2-3, with TRBD2 identical over 8 bases. With V trimmed by 8 bases and J by 0 bases, 7 bases remained unmatched. This CDR3 contains 14 residues. CDR1 is DFQATT, CDR2 SNEGSKA, per germline (reference sequence).

This clonotype was seen just once. The V call is TRBV27, the J call TRBJ2-7; 7 bases are shared with TRBD1. The CDR3 length is 15 residues. J gave up 5 bases and V 4 bases, and 11 bases lay outside the gene matches. Germline V gene lookup returns CDR1 MNHEY and CDR2 SMNVEV (reference sequence). CDR3 DNA: TGTGCCAGCAGTTCAGTAGGGGGCGGGTGGGACGAGCAGTACTTC. Translation gives CASSSVGGGWDEQYF.

This clonotype was seen only a few times. The rearrangement joins TRBV7-9 to TRBJ1-3; D is unclear. The CDR3 length is 15 residues. Trimming removed 6 bases at V and 0 bases at J, with 12 bases between. Germline-derived CDR1 and CDR2 are SEHNR and FQNEAQ (reference sequence). In DNA, the CDR3 is TGTGCCAGCAGGGGCGTCACGGACTCTGGAAACACCATATATTTT. Amino acids: CASRGVTDSGNTIYF.

This clonotype was seen repeatedly, ten times or more. The chain links TRBV5-1 to TRBJ2-5; D is unresolved. Germline V gene sequence: CDR1 SGHRS, CDR2 YFSETQ. Trimming took 5 bases from V and 4 from J, leaving 15 bases between them. There are 14 residues in the CDR3. Here the CDR3 reads CASRLTAVLETQYF. CDR3 in DNA: TGCGCCAGCAGGCTTACAGCAGTCCTAGAGACCCAGTACTTC.

This clonotype showed up many times. The CDR3 spells CASSLVWRQAQETQYF. For the CDR3, the DNA is TGTGCCAGCAGCTTGGTGTGGAGACAGGCCCAAGAGACCCAGTACTTC. The chain joins TRBV5-5 to TRBJ2-5; TRBD1 is a possible D gene (6 bases). The CDR3 loop spans 16 amino acids. Germline CDR1 reads SGHKS; CDR2 reads YYEKEE (reference sequence). V lost 0 bases to trimming and J lost 1 base, with 13 bases between them.

This sequence joins TRBV10-3 and TRBJ1-5, with D possibly being TRBD1 (6 bases). Trimming shortened V by 4 bases and J by 4 bases, and 11 bases separated the two germline ends. The germline CDR1 and CDR2 sequences are ENHRY and SYGVKD. This CDR3 comprises 14 residues. The CDR3 DNA follows: TGTGCCATCAGTGTCCTAGGGGGGAATCAGCCCCAGCATTTT. Residues: CAISVLGGNQPQHF.

This rearrangement joins TRBV5-1 to TRBJ1-5, with TRBD1 identical over 9 bases. The V gene's germline CDR1 is SGHRS and CDR2 YFSETQ. The CDR3 spans 15 residues. The V and J ends lost 3 bases and 4 bases, in that order; junction bases with no gene match: 5. CDR3 sequence reads: CASSWGTGKNQPQHF. CDR3 nucleotides: TGCGCCAGCAGCTGGGGGACAGGGAAGAATCAGCCCCAGCATTTT.

For the CDR3, the DNA is TGTGCCAGCTCACTGTCTGGCTATGGCTACACCTTC. This sequence encodes CASSLSGYGYTF. V is TRBV18 and J is TRBJ1-2; D unclear. Germline lookup yields CDR1 KGHSH and CDR2 LQKENI. V was pared by 4 bases and J by 4 bases, with 7 bases between. The CDR3 covers 12 residues.

This clonotype appeared many times. The chain joins TRBV29-1 to TRBJ2-1; maybe TRBD1 (6 bases). Trimming left V 4 bases short and J 4 bases short, with 14 bases between. The CDR3 loop spans 14 amino acids. Germline loops: CDR1 SQVTM, CDR2 ANQGSEA. CDR3 bases: TGCAGCGTTGGTGTGGGGGCGCGGTACAATGAGCAGTTCTTC. This gives the protein CSVGVGARYNEQFF.

This clonotype was seen a few times. The genes are TRBV20-1 and TRBJ2-5; the D is unclear. Per germline, CDR1 DFQATT and CDR2 SNEGSKA (reference sequence). V was cut by 6 bases and J by 0 bases, with 17 bases left in between. This CDR3 is built from 15 residues. The DNA of the CDR3 is TGCAGTGCCACCACCTACCGCCCGAACCAAGAGACCCAGTACTTC. Its protein product is CSATTYRPNQETQYF.

This clonotype was seen a handful of times. The rearrangement links TRBV12-3 or TRBV12-4 to TRBJ2-2; D remains ambiguous. The CDR3 consists of 13 residues. V dropped 2 bases and J dropped 6 bases, with 7 bases sitting between them. The CDR3 reads CASSLSRSGELFF. The CDR3 coding sequence is TGTGCCAGCAGTTTATCGAGGTCCGGGGAGCTGTTTTTT.

This clonotype was detected a few times. The chain couples TRBV6-6 to TRBJ1-2; 7 bases are a match to TRBD1. CDR3 size: 13 residues. Germline V gene data show CDR1 as MNHNY and CDR2 as SVGAGI (reference sequence). V dropped 6 bases and J dropped 5; count of bases not matched to a gene: 6. The CDR3 DNA reads TGTGCCAGCAGCGACAGGGAGGGTTATGGCTACACCTTC. Its translation: CASSDREGYGYTF.

The chain carries TRBV29-1 and TRBJ2-7; 10 bases match TRBD1. Germline CDR1 is SQVTM and CDR2 is ANQGSEA. The CDR3 has 12 amino acids. V was clipped by 6 bases and J by 2 bases; unmatched bases: 1. CDR3 nucleotides: TGCAGCGTAGGGACAGGGGCCTACGAGCAGTACTTC. Translated, it gives CSVGTGAYEQYF.

The V gene is TRBV20-1, the J gene TRBJ1-2; D is possibly TRBD1 (5 bases). Per germline, CDR1 DFQATT and CDR2 SNEGSKA (reference sequence). Trimming stripped 2 bases from V and 3 bases from J, with 13 bases between. This CDR3 has 14 amino acids. CDR3 sequence reads: CSARPGGADYGYTF. The DNA of the CDR3 is TGCAGTGCTAGACCGGGGGGAGCCGACTATGGCTACACCTTC.

The chain couples TRBV19 to TRBJ2-2; D gene unclear. V lost 3 bases and J lost 7, with 3 bases in between. CDR1 is LNHDA, CDR2 SQIVND, per germline (reference sequence). This CDR3 has 11 residues. CDR3 protein: CASSMGGELFF. In nucleotides, the CDR3 is TGTGCCAGTAGTATGGGCGGGGAGCTGTTTTTT.

This clonotype was recorded a few times. The chain employs TRBV12-3 or TRBV12-4 and TRBJ1-5, with 7 bases lining up with TRBD1. This CDR3 contains 16 residues. V shed 1 base and J 1 base; nucleotides not matched to a gene: 4. Here the CDR3 reads CASSLDQGGSNQPQHF. CDR3 in DNA: TGTGCCAGCAGTTTAGATCAGGGGGGGAGCAATCAGCCCCAGCATTTT.